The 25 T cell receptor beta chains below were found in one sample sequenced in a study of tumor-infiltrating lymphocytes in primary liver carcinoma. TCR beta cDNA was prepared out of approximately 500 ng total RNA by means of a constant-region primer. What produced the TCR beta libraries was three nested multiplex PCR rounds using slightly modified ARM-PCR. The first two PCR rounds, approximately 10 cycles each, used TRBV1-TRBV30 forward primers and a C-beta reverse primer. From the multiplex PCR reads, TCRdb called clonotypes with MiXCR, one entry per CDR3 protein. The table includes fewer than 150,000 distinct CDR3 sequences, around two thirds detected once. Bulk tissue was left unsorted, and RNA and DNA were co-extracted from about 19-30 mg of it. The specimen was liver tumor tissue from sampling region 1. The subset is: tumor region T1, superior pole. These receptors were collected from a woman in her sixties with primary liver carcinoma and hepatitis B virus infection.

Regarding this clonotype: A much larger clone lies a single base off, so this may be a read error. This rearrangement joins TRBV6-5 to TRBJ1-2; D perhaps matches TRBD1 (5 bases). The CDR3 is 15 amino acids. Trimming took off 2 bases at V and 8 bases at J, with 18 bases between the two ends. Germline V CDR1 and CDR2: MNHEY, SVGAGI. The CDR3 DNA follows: TGTGCCAGCAGTTACCCCAGGGCCGCCGTGAACGGCTACACCTTC. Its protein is CASSYPRAAVNGYTF.

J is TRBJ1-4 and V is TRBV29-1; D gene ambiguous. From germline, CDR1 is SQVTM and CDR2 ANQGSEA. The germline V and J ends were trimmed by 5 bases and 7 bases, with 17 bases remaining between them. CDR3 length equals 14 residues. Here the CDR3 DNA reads TGCAGCGTTAAAGGTAGCAGGAGAAGTGAAAAACTGTTTTTT. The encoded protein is CSVKGSRRSEKLFF.

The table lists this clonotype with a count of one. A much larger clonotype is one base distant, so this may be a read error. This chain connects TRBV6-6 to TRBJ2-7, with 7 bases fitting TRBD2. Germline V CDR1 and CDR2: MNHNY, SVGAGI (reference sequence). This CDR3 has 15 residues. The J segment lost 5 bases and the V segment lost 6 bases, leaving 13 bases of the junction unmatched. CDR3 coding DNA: TGTGCCAGCAGCCTGGGGGGGAGGGCTGGCAACGAGCAGTACTTC. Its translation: CASSLGGRAGNEQYF.

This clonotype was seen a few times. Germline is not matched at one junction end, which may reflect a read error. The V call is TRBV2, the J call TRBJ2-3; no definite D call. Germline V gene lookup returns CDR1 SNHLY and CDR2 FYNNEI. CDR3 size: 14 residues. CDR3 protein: CVSSGSIRTDTQYF. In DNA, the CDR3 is TGTGTCAGCAGTGGAAGCATAAGGACAGATACGCAGTATTTT.

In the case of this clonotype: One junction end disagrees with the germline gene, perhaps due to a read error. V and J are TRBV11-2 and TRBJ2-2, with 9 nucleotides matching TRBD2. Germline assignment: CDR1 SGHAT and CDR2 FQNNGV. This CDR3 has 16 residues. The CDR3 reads CASSSSGSRNTGEVFF. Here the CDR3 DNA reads TGTGCCAGCAGCAGTAGCGGGAGTCGTAACACCGGGGAGGTGTTCTTT.

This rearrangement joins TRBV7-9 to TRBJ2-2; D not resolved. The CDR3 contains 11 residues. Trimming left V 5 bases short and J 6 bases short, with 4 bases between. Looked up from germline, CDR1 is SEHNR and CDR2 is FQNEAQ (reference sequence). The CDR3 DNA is TGTGCCAGCAGCCCCCCCGGGGAGCTGTTTTTT. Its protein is CASSPPGELFF.

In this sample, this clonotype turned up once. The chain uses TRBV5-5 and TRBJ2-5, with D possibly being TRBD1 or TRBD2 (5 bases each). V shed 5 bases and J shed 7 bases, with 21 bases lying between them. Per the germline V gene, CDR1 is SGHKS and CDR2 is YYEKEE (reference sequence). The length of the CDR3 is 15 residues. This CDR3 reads CASSFTDGAPGTQYF. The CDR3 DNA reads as TGTGCCAGCAGTTTCACTGACGGGGCCCCCGGGACCCAGTACTTC.

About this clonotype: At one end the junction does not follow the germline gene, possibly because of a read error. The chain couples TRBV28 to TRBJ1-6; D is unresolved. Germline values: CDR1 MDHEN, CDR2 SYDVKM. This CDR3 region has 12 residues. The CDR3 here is CASSRPNSHLHF. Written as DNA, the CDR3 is TGTGCCAGCAGCAGACCGAATTCACACCTCCACTTT.

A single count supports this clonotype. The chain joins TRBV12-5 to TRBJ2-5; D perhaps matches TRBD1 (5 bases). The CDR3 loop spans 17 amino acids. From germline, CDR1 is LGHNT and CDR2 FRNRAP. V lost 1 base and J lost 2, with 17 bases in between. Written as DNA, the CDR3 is TGTGCTAGTGGTTTGGAGGCAGGGAACGTGGGACAAGAGACCCAGTACTTC. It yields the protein CASGLEAGNVGQETQYF.

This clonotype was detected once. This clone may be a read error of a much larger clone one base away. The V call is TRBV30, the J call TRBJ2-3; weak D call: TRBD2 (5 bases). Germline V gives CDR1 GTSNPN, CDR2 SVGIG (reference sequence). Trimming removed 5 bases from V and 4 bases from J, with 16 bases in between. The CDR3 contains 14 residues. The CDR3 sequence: CAWDSERSADTQYF. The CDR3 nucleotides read TGTGCCTGGGATAGCGAGAGGTCGGCAGATACGCAGTATTTT.

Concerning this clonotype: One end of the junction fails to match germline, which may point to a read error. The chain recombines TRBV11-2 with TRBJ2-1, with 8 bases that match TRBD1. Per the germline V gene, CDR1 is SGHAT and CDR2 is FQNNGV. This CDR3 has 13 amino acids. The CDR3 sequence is CANSLDRADEQFF. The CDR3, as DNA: TGTGCCAACAGCTTGGACAGGGCCGACGAGCAGTTCTTC. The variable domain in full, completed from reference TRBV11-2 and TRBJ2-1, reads EAGVAQSPRYKIIEKRQSVAFWCNPISGHATLYWYQQILGQGPKLLIQFQNNGVVDDSQLPKDRFSAERLKGVDSTLKIQPAKLEDSAVYLCANSLDRADEQFFGPGTRLTVL.

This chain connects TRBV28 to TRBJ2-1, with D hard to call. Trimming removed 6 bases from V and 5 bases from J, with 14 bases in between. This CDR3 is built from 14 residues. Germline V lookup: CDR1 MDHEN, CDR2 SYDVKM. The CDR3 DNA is TGTGCCAGCAGGCGACCGTTTCCTCACAATGAGCAGTTCTTC. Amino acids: CASRRPFPHNEQFF.

CDR3 nucleotides: TGCGCCAGCAGCCAAGGGGGCGGGAGGGCCACAGATACGCAGTATTTT. The encoded protein is CASSQGGGRATDTQYF. J is TRBJ2-3 and V is TRBV4-1; the match to TRBD2 covers 9 bases. CDR1 is MGHRA and CDR2 is YSYEKL in the germline V gene. The CDR3 is made up of 16 amino acids. The V gene end was trimmed by 1 base and the J gene end by 2 bases; junction bases not matched to a gene: 4.

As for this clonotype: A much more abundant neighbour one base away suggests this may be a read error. The CDR3 region has the DNA TGTGTCACCCGGACACCATTGAACACTGAAGCTTTCTTT. This codes for CVTRTPLNTEAFF. The rearrangement joins TRBV10-3 to TRBJ1-1, with a tentative D call TRBD1 (5 bases). Germline CDR1 and CDR2: ENHRY and SYGVKD. The CDR3 extends over 13 amino acids.

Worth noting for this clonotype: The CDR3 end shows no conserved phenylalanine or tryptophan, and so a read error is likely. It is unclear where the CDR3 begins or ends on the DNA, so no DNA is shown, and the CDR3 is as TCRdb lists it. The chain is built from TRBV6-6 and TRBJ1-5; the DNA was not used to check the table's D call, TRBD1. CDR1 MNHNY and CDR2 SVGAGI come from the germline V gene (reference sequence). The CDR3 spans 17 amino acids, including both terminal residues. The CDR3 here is CASSYLKVAGTGQPQHY.

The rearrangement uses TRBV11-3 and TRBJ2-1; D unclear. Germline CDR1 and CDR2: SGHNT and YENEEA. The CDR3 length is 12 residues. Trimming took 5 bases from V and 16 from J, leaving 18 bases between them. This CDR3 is CASSRTTLMQFF. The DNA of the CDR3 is TGTGCCAGCAGCAGAACAACCCTTATGCAATTCTTC.

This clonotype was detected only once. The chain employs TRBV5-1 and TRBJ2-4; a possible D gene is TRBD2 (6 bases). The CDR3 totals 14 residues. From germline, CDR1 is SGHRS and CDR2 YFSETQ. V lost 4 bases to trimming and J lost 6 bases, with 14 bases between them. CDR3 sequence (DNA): TGCGCCAGCAGCCCTAGACTAGGGTCAAACATTCAGTACTTC. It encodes CASSPRLGSNIQYF.

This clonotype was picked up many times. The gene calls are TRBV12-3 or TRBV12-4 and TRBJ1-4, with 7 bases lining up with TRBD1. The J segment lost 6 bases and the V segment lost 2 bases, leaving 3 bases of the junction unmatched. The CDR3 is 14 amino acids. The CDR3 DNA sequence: TGTGCCAGCAGTTTAAGACAGGGTTATGAAAAACTGTTTTTT. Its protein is CASSLRQGYEKLFF.

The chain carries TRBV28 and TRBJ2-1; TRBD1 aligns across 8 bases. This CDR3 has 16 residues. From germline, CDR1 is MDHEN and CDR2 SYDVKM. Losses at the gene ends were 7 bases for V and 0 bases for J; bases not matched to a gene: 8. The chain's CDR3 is CASIDSGGGSYNEQFF. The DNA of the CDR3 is TGTGCCAGCATCGACTCAGGGGGCGGCTCCTACAATGAGCAGTTCTTC.

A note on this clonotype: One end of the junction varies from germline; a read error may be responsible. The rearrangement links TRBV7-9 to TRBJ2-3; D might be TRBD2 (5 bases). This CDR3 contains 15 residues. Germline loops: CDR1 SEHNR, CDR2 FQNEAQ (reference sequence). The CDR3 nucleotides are TGTGCCAGCAGCCCCCGGGGTACATACATAGATACGCAGTATTTC. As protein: CASSPRGTYIDTQYF.

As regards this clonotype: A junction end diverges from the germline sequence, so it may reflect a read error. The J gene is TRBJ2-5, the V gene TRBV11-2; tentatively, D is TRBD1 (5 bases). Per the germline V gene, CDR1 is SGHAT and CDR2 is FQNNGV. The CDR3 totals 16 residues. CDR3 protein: CASSLELPGMKETQYF. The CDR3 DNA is TGTGCCAGCAGCTTAGAGTTGCCAGGGATGAAGGAGACTCAGTACTTC.

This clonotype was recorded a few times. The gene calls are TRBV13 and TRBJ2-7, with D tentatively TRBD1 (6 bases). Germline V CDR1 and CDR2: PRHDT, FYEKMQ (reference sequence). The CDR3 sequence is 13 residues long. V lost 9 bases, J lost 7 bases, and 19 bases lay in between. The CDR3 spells CASSIGGTVEQYF. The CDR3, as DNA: TGTGCCAGTAGCATAGGGGGTACTGTGGAGCAGTACTTC.

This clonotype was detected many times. CDR3 DNA sequence: TGTGCCAGCAGCTTAGGGGGCGGGAGGATCCACGAGCAGTACTTC. This translates into CASSLGGGRIHEQYF. The V gene is TRBV11-2, the J gene TRBJ2-7; TRBD2 matches 8 bases. CDR1 and CDR2 from the germline V gene are SGHAT and FQNNGV. J gave up 5 bases and V 1 base, and 7 bases lay outside the gene matches. The length of the CDR3 is 15 residues.

CDR3 loop: CASSQEGSGSLKSRSYQQYF. CDR3 nucleotides: TGTGCCAGCAGCCAAGAAGGAAGCGGGAGCCTGAAGAGTCGTTCATACCAGCAGTACTTC. This chain uses TRBV14 with TRBJ2-7; TRBD2 matches 8 bases. Losses at the gene ends were 0 bases for V and 8 bases for J; bases not matched to a gene: 24. Germline V lookup: CDR1 SGHDN, CDR2 FVKESK. The CDR3 runs 20 residues.

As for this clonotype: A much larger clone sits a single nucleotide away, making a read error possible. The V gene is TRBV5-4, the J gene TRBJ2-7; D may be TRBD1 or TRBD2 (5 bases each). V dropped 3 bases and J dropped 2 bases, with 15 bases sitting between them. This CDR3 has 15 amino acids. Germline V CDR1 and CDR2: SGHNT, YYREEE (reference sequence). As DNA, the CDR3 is TGTGCCAGCAGCTCGCTTTCAGGGAGCCCCTACGAGCAGTACTTC. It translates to CASSSLSGSPYEQYF.